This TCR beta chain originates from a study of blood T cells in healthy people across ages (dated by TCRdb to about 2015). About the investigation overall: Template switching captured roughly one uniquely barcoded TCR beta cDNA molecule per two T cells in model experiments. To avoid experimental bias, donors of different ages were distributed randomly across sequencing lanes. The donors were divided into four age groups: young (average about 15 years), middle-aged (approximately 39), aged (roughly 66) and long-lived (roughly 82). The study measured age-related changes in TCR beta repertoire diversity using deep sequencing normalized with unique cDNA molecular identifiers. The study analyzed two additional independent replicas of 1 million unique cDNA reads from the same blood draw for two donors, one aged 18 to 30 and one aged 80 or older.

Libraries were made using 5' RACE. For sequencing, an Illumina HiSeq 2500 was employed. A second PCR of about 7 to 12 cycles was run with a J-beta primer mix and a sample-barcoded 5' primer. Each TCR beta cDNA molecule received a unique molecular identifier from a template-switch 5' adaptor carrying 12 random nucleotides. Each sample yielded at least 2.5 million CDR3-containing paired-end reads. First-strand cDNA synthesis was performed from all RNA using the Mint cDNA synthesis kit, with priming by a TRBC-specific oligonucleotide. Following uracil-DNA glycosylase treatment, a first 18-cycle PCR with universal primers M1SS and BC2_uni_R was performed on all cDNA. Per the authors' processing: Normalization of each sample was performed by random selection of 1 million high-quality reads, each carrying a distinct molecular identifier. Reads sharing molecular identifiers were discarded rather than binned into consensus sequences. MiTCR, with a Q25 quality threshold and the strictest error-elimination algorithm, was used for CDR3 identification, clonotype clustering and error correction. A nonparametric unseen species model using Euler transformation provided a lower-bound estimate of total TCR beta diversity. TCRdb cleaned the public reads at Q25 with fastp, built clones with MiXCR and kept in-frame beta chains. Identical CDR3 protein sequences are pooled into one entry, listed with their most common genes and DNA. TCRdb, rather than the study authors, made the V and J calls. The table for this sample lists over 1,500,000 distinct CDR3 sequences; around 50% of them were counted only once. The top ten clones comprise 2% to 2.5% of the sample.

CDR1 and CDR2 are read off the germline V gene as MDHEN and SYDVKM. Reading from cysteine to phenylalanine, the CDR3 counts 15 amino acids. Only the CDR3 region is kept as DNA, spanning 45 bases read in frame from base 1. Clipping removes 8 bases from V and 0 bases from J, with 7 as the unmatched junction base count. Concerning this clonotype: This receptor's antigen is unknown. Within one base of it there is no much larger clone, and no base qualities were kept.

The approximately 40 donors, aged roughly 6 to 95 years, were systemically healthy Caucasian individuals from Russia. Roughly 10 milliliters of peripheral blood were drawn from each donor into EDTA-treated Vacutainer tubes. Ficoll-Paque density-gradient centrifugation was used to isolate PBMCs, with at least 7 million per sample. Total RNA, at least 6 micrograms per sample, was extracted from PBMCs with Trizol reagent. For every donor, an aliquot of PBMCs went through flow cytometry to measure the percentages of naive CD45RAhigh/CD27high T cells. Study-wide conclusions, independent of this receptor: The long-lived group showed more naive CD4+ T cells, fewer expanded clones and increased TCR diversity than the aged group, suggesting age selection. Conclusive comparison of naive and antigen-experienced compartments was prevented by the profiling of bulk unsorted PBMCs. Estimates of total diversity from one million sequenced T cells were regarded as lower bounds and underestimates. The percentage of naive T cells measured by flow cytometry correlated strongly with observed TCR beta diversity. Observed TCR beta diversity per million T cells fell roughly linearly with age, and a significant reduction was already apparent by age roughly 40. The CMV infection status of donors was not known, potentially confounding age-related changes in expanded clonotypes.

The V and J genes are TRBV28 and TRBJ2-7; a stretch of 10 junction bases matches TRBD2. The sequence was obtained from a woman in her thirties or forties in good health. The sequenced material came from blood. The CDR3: CASSTSGPNSYEQYF. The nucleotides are TGTGCCAGCTCGACTAGCGGGCCAAACTCCTACGAGCAGTACTTC.